These T cell receptor beta chains were read from a single sample in a study of blood T cell repertoires in COVID-19. The protocol was immunoSEQ multiplex PCR, while the TCRdb copy is restricted to in-frame clones and leaves out a portion. This table holds hundreds of thousands of clones, about 80% found once. The sequencing sample was made of peripheral blood. Receptor source: a man at least 80 years old with acute or convalescent COVID-19. Both conserved end residues are part of each CDR3. D genes are given only for firm matches. Clone sizes are given selectively: once, few, many, or a class where the clone is expanded.

>TRBV6-5|TRBJ1-5|.|TRBD1
TGTGCCAGCACATGGGACAGGGGTTCCAATCAGCCCCAGCATTTT
CASTWDRGSNQPQHF
>TRBV6-1|TRBJ1-3|.|.
TGTGCCAGCAGTGAAGGGGCCCCCGGGAGACCGGGGGGAAACACCATATATTTT
CASSEGAPGRPGGNTIYF
>TRBV27|TRBJ2-7|.|TRBD1
TGTGCCAGCAGTAGGGACAGGGGGTTAGAGCAGTACTTC
CASSRDRGLEQYF
>TRBV11-1|TRBJ2-7|.|.
TGTGCCAGCAGCCTCCGGGACATACGATCCGAGCAGTACTTC
CASSLRDIRSEQYF
>TRBV7-9|TRBJ1-1|.|.
TGTGCCAGCAGCTTATCTGGGACTAGGACTGAAGCTTTCTTT
CASSLSGTRTEAFF
>TRBV5-1|TRBJ1-6|.|.
TGCGCCAGCAGCGAGACCCCGGGATCGGATTATTCACCCCTCCACTTT
CASSETPGSDYSPLHF
>TRBV27|TRBJ2-2|.|TRBD2
TGTGCCAGCAGGCCCACGGCGGGAGGTGCCGGGGAGCTGTTTTTT
CASRPTAGGAGELFF
>TRBV5-1|TRBJ2-4|once|.
TGCGCCAGCAGCTTGGGTAGGGGCAACGCCAAAAACATTCAGTACTTC
CASSLGRGNAKNIQYF
>TRBV5-5|TRBJ2-1|.|.
TGTGCCAGCAGCTTGGGGGGCAGGGGATTCTACAATGAGCAGTTCTTC
CASSLGGRGFYNEQFF
>TRBV9|TRBJ1-5|.|.
TGTGCCAGCAGCGTAGGGCCGATGCGGAGAAATAGCAATCAGCCCCAGCATTTT
CASSVGPMRRNSNQPQHF
>TRBV7-9|TRBJ1-6|.|TRBD1
TGTGCCAGCAGCTTACTGCCCGGGACAGAAAATTCACCCCTCCACTTT
CASSLLPGTENSPLHF
>TRBV27|TRBJ1-2|.|.
TGTGCCAGCAGTTTATCTACTCCCGGGACTGTGATTTCTAACTATGGCTACACCTTC
CASSLSTPGTVISNYGYTF
>TRBV12-3/TRBV12-4|TRBJ2-1|.|TRBD1
TGTGCCAGCAGTCACGCCGGGACAGGGCAGTTCTTC
CASSHAGTGQFF
>TRBV5-1|TRBJ2-2|.|.
TGCGCCAGCAGCTTGGCCGGTGACACCCGACGAGAGCTGTTTTTT
CASSLAGDTRRELFF
>TRBV19|TRBJ1-2|.|.
TGTGCCAGTACCATCTGGGGCTCCAACTATGGCTACACCTTC
CASTIWGSNYGYTF
>TRBV4-2|TRBJ2-7|.|TRBD1
TGTGCCAGCAGCCGATTACAGGGGTCCTCTCCCTACGAGCAGTACTTC
CASSRLQGSSPYEQYF
>TRBV10-3|TRBJ2-7|few|TRBD2
TGTGCCATCAGCTTGACTAGCGGGAGGGCTGAAGAGCAGTACTTC
CAISLTSGRAEEQYF
>TRBV6-1|TRBJ1-5|.|.
TGTGCCAGCAGTGAAGGCGGAGCAGGGGTAAGACCCCAGCATTTT
CASSEGGAGVRPQHF
>TRBV28|TRBJ2-4|.|.
TGTGCCAGCAGATTGGGGGGTAGGCACCATCTAGCCAAAAACATTCAGTACTTC
CASRLGGRHHLAKNIQYF
>TRBV30|TRBJ1-2|.|.
TGTGCCGGCCTCTCAGGGCACCTCAAAGCTAACTATGGCTACACCTTC
CAGLSGHLKANYGYTF
>TRBV5-8|TRBJ2-5|.|.
TGTGCCAGCAGCTTGGTGTCCCAAGAGGCCCAGTACTTC
CASSLVSQEAQYF
>TRBV24-1|TRBJ1-4|.|TRBD1
TGTGCCACCAGTGAATTTACAGGGGTAACTAATGAAAAACTGTTTTTT
CATSEFTGVTNEKLFF
>TRBV25-1|TRBJ1-5|.|TRBD1
TGTGCCAGCAGTGCCCCGGGACAGGGCAGACAGCCCCAGCATTTT
CASSAPGQGRQPQHF
>TRBV6-1|TRBJ1-3|.|.
TGTGCCAGCAGTGAGCACCTAGGAAAGGCCGGAAACACCATATATTTT
CASSEHLGKAGNTIYF
>TRBV3-1/TRBV3-2|TRBJ2-1|.|TRBD2
TGTGCCAGCAGCCAAGGCCCGACTAGCGGGAGGGTATATAGTGAGCAGTTCTTC
CASSQGPTSGRVYSEQFF
>TRBV7-3|TRBJ1-2|.|TRBD1
TGTGCCAGCAGCCCCCGGGACAGGGGGCGCCCCGGGGGCTACACCTTC
CASSPRDRGRPGGYTF
>TRBV7-2|TRBJ2-1|.|TRBD2
TGTGCCAGCAGCTTATACGTGACTAGCGGGAGAAAGTACAATGAGCAGTTCTTC
CASSLYVTSGRKYNEQFF
>TRBV6-5|TRBJ2-1|.|.
TGTGCCAGCAGGGGGTGGGAGTCCTCCTACAATGAGCAGTTCTTC
CASRGWESSYNEQFF
>TRBV5-1|TRBJ2-1|.|.
TGCGCCAGCAGCTTGGTGAACGGGGGGCCCTACAATGAGCAGTTCTTC
CASSLVNGGPYNEQFF
>TRBV7-2|TRBJ2-2|.|TRBD2
TGTGCCAGCAGCGCCCGAAGAGCGGGAGGGCCCTCGAACACCGGGGAGCTGTTTTTT
CASSARRAGGPSNTGELFF
>TRBV6-6|TRBJ1-2|.|TRBD1
TGTGCCAGCAGTCGCACCCTAAGGCGGACAGGGGAGGGTGGCTACACCTTC
CASSRTLRRTGEGGYTF
>TRBV5-1|TRBJ2-1|.|.
TGCGCCAGCAGCCAGGGGTCGGCAGGGATTTACAATGAGCAGTTCTTC
CASSQGSAGIYNEQFF
>TRBV3-1/TRBV3-2|TRBJ2-1|.|TRBD2
TGTGCCAGCAGCCTAAGCGGGAGCGGGTTATACAATGAGCAGTTCTTC
CASSLSGSGLYNEQFF
>TRBV6-5|TRBJ1-2|.|.
TGTGCCACTGCTCGGGGGGATGAACGAACTGGCTACACCTTC
CATARGDERTGYTF
>TRBV18|TRBJ2-3|.|TRBD1
TGTGCCAGCTCACGAGGACAGGGGGCGGGAACAGATACGCAGTATTTT
CASSRGQGAGTDTQYF
>TRBV11-3|TRBJ1-3|few|TRBD1
TGTGCCAGCAGCTCCGGGACAGGGGGTTCGGGAAACACCATATATTTT
CASSSGTGGSGNTIYF
>TRBV19|TRBJ2-3|.|TRBD1
TGTGCCAGTAGTAATGACAGGGTTACGCAGTATTTT
CASSNDRVTQYF
>TRBV5-1|TRBJ1-1|.|TRBD1
TGCGCCAGCAGCTGGGGACAGGGGGCGAGCACTGAAGCTTTCTTT
CASSWGQGASTEAFF
>TRBV2|TRBJ1-5|.|.
TGTGCCAGCAGGCAGGACAGCGTATTTCAGCCCCAGCATTTT
CASRQDSVFQPQHF
>TRBV1|TRBJ2-1|.|.
TGCACCAGCAGCCACGGATCGCTAGCGGGAGTGGAGCAGTTCTTC
CTSSHGSLAGVEQFF
>TRBV19|TRBJ2-3|.|.
TGTGCCAGTAGTAAAATCGGGAGTCGGACAGATACGCAGTATTTT
CASSKIGSRTDTQYF
>TRBV7-9|TRBJ1-4|once|TRBD1
TGTGCCAGCAGCCCCACAGGGGGGGGAGAAAAACTGTTTTTT
CASSPTGGGEKLFF
>TRBV27|TRBJ2-7|.|TRBD2
TGTGCCAGCAGGAGAGCGGGAGGGCTCACCCACGAGCAGTACTTC
CASRRAGGLTHEQYF
>TRBV12-3/TRBV12-4|TRBJ2-7|.|TRBD2
TGTGCCAGCAGTTTACGGGAGGCCTACGAGCAGTACTTC
CASSLREAYEQYF
>TRBV18|TRBJ1-2|.|.
TGTGCCAGCTCACTCCGGGGGGAGAGCTATGGCTACACCTTC
CASSLRGESYGYTF
>TRBV3-1/TRBV3-2|TRBJ1-2|.|.
TGTGCCAGCAGCCGGGGGGGAACGAACTATGGCTACACCTTC
CASSRGGTNYGYTF
>TRBV28|TRBJ1-4|once|TRBD1
TGTGCCAGCAGTCCCGGGACAGGGGGCTATGAAAAACTGTTTTTT
CASSPGTGGYEKLFF
>TRBV18|TRBJ1-1|.|TRBD1
TGTGCCAGCTCACCACCGAACAGGGGCTCAGGGAACACTGAAGCTTTCTTT
CASSPPNRGSGNTEAFF
>TRBV2|TRBJ1-2|.|TRBD1
TGTGCCAGCAGTGTTGGGACAGGAGAACGCTACACCTTC
CASSVGTGERYTF
>TRBV6-5|TRBJ1-3|once|TRBD1
TGTGCCAGCAGCCGACAGGGGTCCACTTTCGACACCATATATTTT
CASSRQGSTFDTIYF
>TRBV6-6|TRBJ1-1|few|.
TGTGCCAGCAGTTACTCTCCCAGGGTGAACACTGAAGCTTTCTTT
CASSYSPRVNTEAFF
>TRBV18|TRBJ2-7|.|TRBD1
TGTGCCAGCTCACCCTCACAGGGGGCCTACGAGCAGTACTTC
CASSPSQGAYEQYF
>TRBV9|TRBJ1-5|.|.
TGTGCCAGCAGCGCAGAGGAGTTACAGCCCCAGCATTTT
CASSAEELQPQHF